The clone carrying this T cell receptor (beta chain) was seen repeatedly, ten times or more. The germline V and J ends were trimmed by 3 bases and 1 base, with 6 bases remaining between them. The CDR3 spans 13 residues. Per the germline V gene, CDR1 is SEHNR and CDR2 is FQNEAQ (reference sequence). The sample originates from a study of identical twins. MiXCR, run by TCRdb on the 5' RACE reads, gives a single entry per CDR3 protein. Of about 280,000 distinct CDR3 sequences in the sample, approximately 8.5% are singletons; the top ten hold less than 2.5%. This same sample was also taken into another study, of yellow fever vaccine responses in identical twins.

The sequencing input was memory (CD45RO+) T cells sorted from blood. The chain carries TRBV7-9 and TRBJ2-5, with no clear D. The receptor's source is a woman aged 18-30 years in good health. Written as DNA, the CDR3 is TGTGCCAGCAGCTTTGGCAGCCAAGAGACCCAGTACTTC. Its protein is CASSFGSQETQYF.